This record looks at one TCR beta chain sequence and its context. The entry originates in a study of T cell changes during pregnancy in multiple sclerosis. The V and J ends lost 3 bases and 7 bases, in that order; junction bases with no gene match: 7. The CDR3 covers 16 residues. CDR1 is KGHSH, CDR2 LQKENI, per germline. Assay used: immunoSEQ multiplex PCR; TCRdb lists only in-frame clones, some missing. The sample holds approximately 33,000 clones, around 88% seen once. The source is a female donor in good health, enrolled as a control in a pregnancy study. The specimen comprised CD4+ T cells from peripheral blood mononuclear cells, sampled in the first trimester of pregnancy. This rearrangement joins TRBV18 to TRBJ2-1; the match to TRBD2 covers 12 bases. In DNA form, the CDR3 reads TGTGCCAGCTCACCCTCTAGCGGGGGGGCCAAGAATGAGCAGTTCTTC. Its protein product is CASSPSSGGAKNEQFF.